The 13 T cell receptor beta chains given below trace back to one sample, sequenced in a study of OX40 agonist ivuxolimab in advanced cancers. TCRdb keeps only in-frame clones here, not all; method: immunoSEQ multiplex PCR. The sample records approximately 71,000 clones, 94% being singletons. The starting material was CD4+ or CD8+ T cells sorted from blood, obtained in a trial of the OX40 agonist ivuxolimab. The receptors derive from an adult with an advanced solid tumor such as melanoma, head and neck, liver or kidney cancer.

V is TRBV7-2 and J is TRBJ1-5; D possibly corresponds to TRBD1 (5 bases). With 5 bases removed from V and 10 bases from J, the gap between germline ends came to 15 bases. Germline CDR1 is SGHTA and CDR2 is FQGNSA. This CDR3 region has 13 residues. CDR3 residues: CASSPPGTRPQHF. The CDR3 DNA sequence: TGTGCCAGCAGCCCTCCGGGGACGCGTCCCCAGCATTTT.

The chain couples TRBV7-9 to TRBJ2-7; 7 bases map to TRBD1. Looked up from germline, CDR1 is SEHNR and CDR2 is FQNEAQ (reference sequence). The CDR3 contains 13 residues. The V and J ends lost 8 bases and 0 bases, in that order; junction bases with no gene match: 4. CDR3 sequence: CASADRSSYEQYF. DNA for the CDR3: TGTGCCAGCGCGGACAGGAGCTCCTACGAGCAGTACTTC.

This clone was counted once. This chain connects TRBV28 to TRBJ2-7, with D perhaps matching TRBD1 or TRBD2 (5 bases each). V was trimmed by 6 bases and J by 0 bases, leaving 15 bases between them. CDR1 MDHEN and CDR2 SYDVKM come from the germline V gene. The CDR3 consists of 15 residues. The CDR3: CASSPRGDGSYEQYF. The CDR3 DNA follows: TGTGCCAGCAGCCCTCGTGGGGACGGCTCCTACGAGCAGTACTTC.

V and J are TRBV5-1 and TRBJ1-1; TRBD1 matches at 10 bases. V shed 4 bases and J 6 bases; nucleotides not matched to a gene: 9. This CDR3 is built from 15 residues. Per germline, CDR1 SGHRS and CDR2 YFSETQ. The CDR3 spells CASSIWTGGSSEAFF. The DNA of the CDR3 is TGCGCCAGCAGCATCTGGACAGGGGGATCGTCTGAAGCTTTCTTT.

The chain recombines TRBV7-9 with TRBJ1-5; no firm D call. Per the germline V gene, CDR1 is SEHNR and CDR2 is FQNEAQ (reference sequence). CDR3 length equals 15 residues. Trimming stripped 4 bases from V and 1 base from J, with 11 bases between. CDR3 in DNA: TGTGCCAGCAGCTCCTCGGGGTGGAGCAATCAGCCCCAGCATTTT. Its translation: CASSSSGWSNQPQHF.

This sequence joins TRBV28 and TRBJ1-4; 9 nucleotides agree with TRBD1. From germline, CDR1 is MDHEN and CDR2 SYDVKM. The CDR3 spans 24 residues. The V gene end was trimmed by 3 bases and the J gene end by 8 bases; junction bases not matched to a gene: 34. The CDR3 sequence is CASSFSPLRTGALMKNRGWEKLFF. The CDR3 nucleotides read TGTGCCAGCAGTTTCTCCCCTCTCAGGACAGGGGCTCTAATGAAAAATCGAGGATGGGAAAAACTGTTTTTT.

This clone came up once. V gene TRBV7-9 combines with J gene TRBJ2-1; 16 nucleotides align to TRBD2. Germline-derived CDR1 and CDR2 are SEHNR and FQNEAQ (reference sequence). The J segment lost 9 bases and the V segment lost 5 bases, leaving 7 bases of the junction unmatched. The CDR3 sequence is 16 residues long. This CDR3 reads CASSDPGLAGGGEQFF. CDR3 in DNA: TGTGCCAGCAGCGATCCGGGACTAGCGGGAGGGGGTGAGCAGTTCTTC.

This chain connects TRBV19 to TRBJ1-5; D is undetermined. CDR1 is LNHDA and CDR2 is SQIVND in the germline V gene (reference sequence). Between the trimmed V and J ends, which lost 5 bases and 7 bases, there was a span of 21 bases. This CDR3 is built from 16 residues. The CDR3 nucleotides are TGTGCCAGTAGTTTTTGGCCGGGCCACGTCGGGCAGCCCCAGCATTTT. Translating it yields CASSFWPGHVGQPQHF.

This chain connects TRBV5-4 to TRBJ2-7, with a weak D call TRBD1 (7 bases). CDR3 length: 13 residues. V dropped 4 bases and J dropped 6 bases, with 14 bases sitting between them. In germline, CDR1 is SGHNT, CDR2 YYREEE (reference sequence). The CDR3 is CASSGGTVGEQYF. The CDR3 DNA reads TGTGCCAGCAGCGGCGGGACAGTGGGCGAGCAGTACTTC.

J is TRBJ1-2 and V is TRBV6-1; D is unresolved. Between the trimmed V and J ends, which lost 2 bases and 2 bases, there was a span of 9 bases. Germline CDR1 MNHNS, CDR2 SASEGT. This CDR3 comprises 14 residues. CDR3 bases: TGTGCCAGCAGTGAAATCCCCACGAACTATGGCTACACCTTC. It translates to CASSEIPTNYGYTF.

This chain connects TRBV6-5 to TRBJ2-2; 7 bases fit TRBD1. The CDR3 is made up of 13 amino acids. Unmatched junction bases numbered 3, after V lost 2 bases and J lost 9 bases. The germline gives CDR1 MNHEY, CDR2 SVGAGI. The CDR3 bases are TGTGCCAGCAGTTACCCAGGGGGAAGGGAGCTGTTTTTT. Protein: CASSYPGGRELFF.

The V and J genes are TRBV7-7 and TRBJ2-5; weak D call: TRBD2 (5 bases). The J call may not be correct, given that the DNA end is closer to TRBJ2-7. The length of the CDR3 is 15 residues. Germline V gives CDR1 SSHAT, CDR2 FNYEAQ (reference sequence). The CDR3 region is CASSSGLGTSYEQYF. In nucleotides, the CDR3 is TGTGCCAGCAGCTCAGGACTCGGAACCTCCTACGAGCAGTACTTC.

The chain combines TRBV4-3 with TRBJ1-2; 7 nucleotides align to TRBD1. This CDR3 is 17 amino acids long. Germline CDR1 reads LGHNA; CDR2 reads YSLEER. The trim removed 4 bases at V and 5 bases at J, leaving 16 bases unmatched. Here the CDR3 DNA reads TGCGCCAGCAGCCGTGGACTGCGGACGACAGGGACTTATGGCTACACCTTC. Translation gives CASSRGLRTTGTYGYTF.